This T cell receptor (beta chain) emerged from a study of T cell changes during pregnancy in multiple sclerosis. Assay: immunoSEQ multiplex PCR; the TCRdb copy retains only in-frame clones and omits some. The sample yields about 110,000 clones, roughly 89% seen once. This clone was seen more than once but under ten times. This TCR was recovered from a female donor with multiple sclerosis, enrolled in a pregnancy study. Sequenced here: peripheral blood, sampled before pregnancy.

For the CDR3, the DNA is TGTGCCAGCAGCTCCTTCCCGACAGGGGGCTCCTACGAGCAGTACTTC. Its protein product is CASSSFPTGGSYEQYF. The rearrangement joins TRBV7-2 to TRBJ2-7; 9 bases match TRBD1. Germline assignment: CDR1 SGHTA and CDR2 FQGNSA. CDR3 length equals 16 residues. V trimming: 4 bases; J trimming: 0 bases; junction bases outside the gene matches: 7.